The T cell receptor (beta chain) under discussion was sequenced for a study of metastatic and nonmetastatic thyroid tumors. In the study overall: Malignant thyroid and benign thyroid patients provided blood and tumor or nodule tissue whose repertoires were compared.

None of the patients had undergone any treatment ahead of thyroid surgery. As originally analysed: The study built a papillary thyroid cancer distant-metastasis classifier from CDR3 differences across clinicopathological groups. MiXCR re-clonotyped the PCR reads for TCRdb. The authors' filters were not applied to this entry. The data contain approximately 28,000 clones, roughly 25% of them seen just once; the ten biggest clones take up more than 12%. The sample holds many counts of this clone. This CDR3 spans 14 amino acids. Germline loops: CDR1 MDHEN, CDR2 SYDVKM. Trimming cost V 6 bases and J 5 bases; bases outside gene matches: 9.

The sequencing sample was made of blood. This clonotype was obtained from a female donor with papillary thyroid cancer or a benign thyroid nodule (not recorded which). Some clones in this sample may be carry-over from other donors' samples. The chain is built from TRBV28 and TRBJ2-7; TRBD2 matches at 8 bases. CDR3 protein: CASSSPGGLNEQYF. The DNA of the CDR3 is TGTGCCAGCAGCTCCCCGGGGGGGCTCAACGAGCAGTACTTC. The complete variable domain, with remaining parts taken from reference TRBV28 and TRBJ2-7, reads DVKVTQSSRYLVKRTGEKVFLECVQDMDHENMFWYRQDPGLGLRLIYFSYDVKMKEKGDIPEGYSVSREKKERFSLILESASTNQTSMYLCASSSPGGLNEQYFGPGTRLTVT.